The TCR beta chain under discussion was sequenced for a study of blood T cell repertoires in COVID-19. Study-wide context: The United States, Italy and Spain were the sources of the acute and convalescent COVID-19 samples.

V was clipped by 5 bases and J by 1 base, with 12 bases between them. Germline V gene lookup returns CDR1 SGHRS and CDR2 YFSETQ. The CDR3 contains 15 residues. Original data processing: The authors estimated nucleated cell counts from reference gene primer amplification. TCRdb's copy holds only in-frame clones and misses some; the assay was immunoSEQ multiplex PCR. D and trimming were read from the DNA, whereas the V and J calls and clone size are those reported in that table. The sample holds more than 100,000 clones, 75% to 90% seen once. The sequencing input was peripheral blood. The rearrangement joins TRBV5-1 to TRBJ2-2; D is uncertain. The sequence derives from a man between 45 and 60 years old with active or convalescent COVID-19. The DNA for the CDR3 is TGCGCCAGCAGTTTCGGTTTCGGGAACACCGGGGAGCTGTTTTTT. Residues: CASSFGFGNTGELFF.